This T cell receptor (beta chain) was obtained from a study of blood T cell repertoires in COVID-19. Study context: There were acute and convalescent COVID-19 samples, and they came from the United States, Italy and Spain.

The CDR3 sequence is 12 residues long. V was clipped by 7 bases and J by 5 bases; unmatched bases: 5. Germline CDR1 reads SGHNT; CDR2 reads YYREEE (reference sequence). Sequencing used immunoSEQ multiplex PCR; TCRdb keeps in-frame clones, though not all of them. The table includes approximately 170,000 clones, roughly 80% detected once. The sequenced sample was PBMCs or T cells enriched from blood (not recorded which). This chain links TRBV5-4 with TRBJ2-5; 7 bases agree with TRBD2. This clonotype was obtained from a man aged 45-60 years who had recovered from COVID-19. The CDR3 nucleotides read TGTGCCAGCGGGCCCGGGAGGGAGACCCAGTACTTC. The encoded protein is CASGPGRETQYF.